Listed below are T cell receptor beta chains from one sample, sequenced in a study of cytomegalovirus exposure and HLA in healthy donors. TCRdb's copy holds only in-frame clones and misses some; the assay was immunoSEQ multiplex PCR. The sample lists 130,000 or so clones, approximately 79% seen once, with more than 3.5% in the top ten. The sequenced sample consisted of PBMCs. These receptors were collected from a young man in good health and CMV-seropositive. The CDR3 runs from the conserved cysteine through the conserved F or W. D genes are given only for firm matches. Only some rows state a clone size, as once, few, many or a class for expanded clones.

cdr3_aa cdr3_nt j_call d_call v_call clone_size
CASSLLSTEAFF TGTGCCAGTAGCCTTCTCTCTACTGAAGCTTTCTTT TRBJ1-1 . TRBV19 .
CASSHRTGGNQPQHF TGTGCCAGCAGCCACAGGACAGGGGGCAATCAGCCCCAGCATTTT TRBJ1-5 TRBD1 TRBV4-2 .
CASSVRTSGGTDTQYF TGTGCCAGCAGCGTACGGACTAGCGGAGGCACAGATACGCAGTATTTT TRBJ2-3 TRBD2 TRBV9 .
CASSRSLSYNEQFF TGTGCCAGCAGCCGATCCCTGAGCTACAATGAGCAGTTCTTC TRBJ2-1 . TRBV4-2 .
CAISDGTALEAFF TGTGCCATCAGTGATGGGACAGCTCTTGAAGCTTTCTTT TRBJ1-1 TRBD1 TRBV10-3 few
CASSSGTGAYEQYF TGTGCCAGTAGTTCCGGGACAGGGGCCTACGAGCAGTACTTC TRBJ2-7 TRBD1 TRBV19 .
CASSHYRGQGGELFF TGTGCCAGCAGCCATTACAGGGGGCAGGGCGGGGAGCTGTTTTTT TRBJ2-2 TRBD1 TRBV11-2 .
CAWSDLAVYNEQFF TGTGCCTGGAGTGACCTAGCGGTTTACAATGAGCAGTTCTTC TRBJ2-1 TRBD2 TRBV30 .
CASSYSRDRVYEQYF TGTGCCAGCAGTTACTCCCGGGACAGGGTCTACGAGCAGTACTTC TRBJ2-7 TRBD1 TRBV6-5 once
CASSEYRSGEQYF TGTGCCAGCAGTGAGTACAGGAGTGGGGAGCAGTACTTC TRBJ2-7 . TRBV2 .
CASSPLPQGAINTEAFF TGTGCCAGCTCACCACTCCCACAGGGGGCAATAAACACTGAAGCTTTCTTT TRBJ1-1 TRBD1 TRBV18 .
CATSRVTGYEQYF TGTGCCACCAGCAGAGTAACAGGGTACGAGCAGTACTTC TRBJ2-7 . TRBV15 .
CASSLGVSAGDYNEQFF TGTGCCAGCAGCTTAGGGGTGTCAGCGGGAGATTACAATGAGCAGTTCTTC TRBJ2-1 TRBD2 TRBV7-9 .
CASSSRQGTNEKLFF TGTGCCAGCAGTTCGCGACAGGGAACTAATGAAAAACTGTTTTTT TRBJ1-4 TRBD1 TRBV28 few
CASRQGSGAKNIQYF TGTGCCAGCAGACAGGGGTCGGGAGCCAAAAACATTCAGTACTTC TRBJ2-4 TRBD1 TRBV2 .
CASSEEGGGSSMNTEAFF TGTGCCAGCAGCGAGGAGGGAGGCGGAAGCAGCATGAACACTGAAGCTTTCTTT TRBJ1-1 . TRBV9 .
CASSDRGPVEAFF TGTGCCAGCAGTGACAGGGGACCCGTTGAAGCTTTCTTT TRBJ1-1 TRBD1 TRBV6-5 few
CASGTGTGFTGELFF TGCGCCAGCGGCACTGGGACAGGGTTCACCGGGGAGCTGTTTTTT TRBJ2-2 TRBD1 TRBV5-1 once
CASRPAAAYEQYF TGTGCCAGCAGGCCCGCAGCGGCCTACGAGCAGTACTTC TRBJ2-7 . TRBV6-5 .
CASSHMGQGPGGPQHF TGTGCCAGCAGCCATATGGGACAGGGGCCAGGGGGGCCCCAGCATTTT TRBJ1-5 TRBD1 TRBV5-5 .
CASSIESGYEQYF TGTGCCAGTAGTATAGAATCGGGCTACGAGCAGTACTTC TRBJ2-7 . TRBV19 .
CASSPTSGGYNEQFF TGCGCCAGCAGCCCGACTAGCGGGGGGTACAATGAGCAGTTCTTC TRBJ2-1 TRBD2 TRBV5-1 .
CASSSRQGVLGNQPQHF TGTGCCAGCAGCTCCCGACAGGGAGTCCTTGGCAATCAGCCCCAGCATTTT TRBJ1-5 TRBD1 TRBV5-6 .
CASRRWDREGTEAFF TGTGCCAGCAGACGTTGGGACAGGGAAGGCACTGAAGCTTTCTTT TRBJ1-1 TRBD1 TRBV2 many
CASSESKDPWPSRGNEQFF TGCGCCAGCAGTGAGTCTAAGGACCCCTGGCCTAGCAGAGGAAATGAGCAGTTCTTC TRBJ2-1 . TRBV10-1 .
CASSLLNFYEQYF TGTGCCAGCAGTTTGCTTAACTTCTACGAGCAGTACTTC TRBJ2-7 . TRBV28 few
CASSLVATPRETQYF TGTGCCAGCAGCTTAGTCGCGACTCCCCGGGAGACCCAGTACTTC TRBJ2-5 . TRBV7-2 .
CASSLKGDEQYF TGTGCCAGCAGCCTCAAGGGAGACGAGCAGTACTTC TRBJ2-7 . TRBV28 .
CASSPGGYGYTF TGTGCCAGCAGTCCAGGGGGCTATGGCTACACCTTC TRBJ1-2 TRBD1 TRBV6-5 .
CASSVSGTGRTDTQYF TGCGCCAGCAGCGTATCCGGGACAGGGCGCACAGATACGCAGTATTTT TRBJ2-3 TRBD1 TRBV5-1 few
CASSLRKTGNEGGYTF TGCGCCAGCAGCTTGCGGAAGACAGGGAATGAGGGTGGCTACACCTTC TRBJ1-2 TRBD1 TRBV5-1 .
CASSWGGQASTNEKLFF TGCGCCAGCAGCTGGGGGGGGCAGGCATCAACTAATGAAAAACTGTTTTTT TRBJ1-4 . TRBV5-1 .
CASSVDGGEQYF TGTGCCAGCAGCGTAGATGGGGGGGAGCAGTACTTC TRBJ2-7 . TRBV9 once
CASSEAGAGANEQFF TGTGCCAGCAGTGAAGCCGGGGCAGGGGCCAATGAGCAGTTCTTC TRBJ2-1 . TRBV2 .
CASSQLTSGTVDGYTF TGTGCCAGCAGCCAATTAACCTCGGGGACAGTGGATGGCTACACCTTC TRBJ1-2 TRBD1 TRBV14 .
CASSYNSGGATDTQYF TGTGCCAGCAGTTACAATAGCGGGGGGGCCACAGATACGCAGTATTTT TRBJ2-3 TRBD2 TRBV6-5 .
CASSPPGATDTQYF TGTGCCAGCTCACCACCGGGGGCCACAGATACGCAGTATTTT TRBJ2-3 . TRBV18 .
CASSPDSSNQPQHF TGTGCCAGCAGTCCGGACAGTAGCAATCAGCCCCAGCATTTT TRBJ1-5 . TRBV27 .
CASSLSSGGLNQETQYF TGTGCCAGCAGCTTGAGTAGCGGGGGCCTTAATCAAGAGACCCAGTACTTC TRBJ2-5 TRBD2 TRBV28 few
CASSLGASGRWEQYF TGTGCCAGCAGCTTAGGGGCTAGCGGGAGATGGGAGCAGTACTTC TRBJ2-7 TRBD2 TRBV7-2 .
CASSFNSGGFWNEQFF TGTGCCAGCAGCTTTAACTCAGGGGGCTTCTGGAATGAGCAGTTCTTC TRBJ2-1 TRBD1 TRBV11-2 few
CASSEAQRWGNQPQHF TGTGCCAGCAGTGAAGCGCAGAGGTGGGGCAATCAGCCCCAGCATTTT TRBJ1-5 . TRBV6-1 .
CASRYGGGWGFNEQFF TGTGCCAGCAGGTACGGGGGAGGTTGGGGATTCAATGAGCAGTTCTTC TRBJ2-1 . TRBV27 .
CATSTGELFF TGTGCCACCTCTACCGGGGAGCTGTTTTTT TRBJ2-2 . TRBV28 .
CASSSYSGMETQYF TGTGCCAGCAGCTCCTATAGCGGGATGGAGACCCAGTACTTC TRBJ2-5 TRBD2 TRBV7-3 .
CASSPVAGPLSEQYF TGTGCCAGCAGTCCCGTAGCGGGACCCCTTTCAGAGCAGTATTTT TRBJ2-3 TRBD2 TRBV6-5 .
CASRQGSNQPQHF TGTGCCAGCAGACAGGGTTCCAATCAGCCCCAGCATTTT TRBJ1-5 . TRBV2 .
CASRGLTGWGEKLFF TGTGCCAGCAGGGGGCTCACAGGGTGGGGTGAAAAACTGTTTTTT TRBJ1-4 . TRBV2 .
CASSRTSGGVNEQFF TGTGCCAGCAGTAGGACTAGCGGGGGGGTCAATGAGCAGTTCTTC TRBJ2-1 TRBD2 TRBV2 .